Listed below are T cell receptor beta chains from one sample, sequenced in a study of T-cell memory formation after mild COVID-19. One entry per CDR3 protein, called by TCRdb with MiXCR from the 5' RACE reads. This sample carries fewer than 250,000 distinct CDR3 sequences, approximately 16% of them seen once, and the ten largest clones take 2% to 2.5%. Sequenced material: PBMCs or a T cell subset sorted from them (not recorded which). The receptors come from an adult woman who had mild COVID-19 (a few samples of this study predate the infection). Cell type and time point are not known. CDR3s include the opening cysteine and the closing phenylalanine or tryptophan. The D gene is left open where the match is weak. The size of a clone is reported for some rows only, either as once, few or many, or as a class for expanded clones.

abundance: -; len: 14; v_gene: TRBV27; d_gene: -; j_gene: TRBJ1-1; CDR3nt: TGTGCCAGCAGTTTAGACAGGAGCGGCACTGAAGCTTTCTTT; CDR3aa: CASSLDRSGTEAFF
abundance: -; len: 14; v_gene: TRBV7-2; d_gene: -; j_gene: TRBJ1-1; CDR3nt: TGTGCCAGCAGCTTGAGCGTCGGTGACACTGAAGCTTTCTTT; CDR3aa: CASSLSVGDTEAFF
abundance: -; len: 12; v_gene: TRBV19; d_gene: -; j_gene: TRBJ1-2; CDR3nt: TGTGCCTCCAGGGGTAGCAACTATGGATACACCTTC; CDR3aa: CASRGSNYGYTF
abundance: few; len: 17; v_gene: TRBV24-1; d_gene: TRBD1; j_gene: TRBJ2-7; CDR3nt: TGTGCCACCAGTGATTATCTCGGGACAGGGGTACCGAACGAGCAGTACTTC; CDR3aa: CATSDYLGTGVPNEQYF
abundance: -; len: 10; v_gene: TRBV29-1; d_gene: -; j_gene: TRBJ1-2; CDR3nt: TGCAGCGTTGCCGGAGAGGGCTACACCTTC; CDR3aa: CSVAGEGYTF
abundance: few; len: 19; v_gene: TRBV6-2/TRBV6-3; d_gene: TRBD2; j_gene: TRBJ2-1; CDR3nt: TGTGCCAGCAGTCCTCATACCGGCCTAGCGGGAATTTCTAACAATGAGCAGTTCTTC; CDR3aa: CASSPHTGLAGISNNEQFF
abundance: -; len: 11; v_gene: TRBV6-2/TRBV6-3; d_gene: -; j_gene: TRBJ1-2; CDR3nt: TGTGCCAGTGCGGCCCTCTATGGCTACACCTTC; CDR3aa: CASAALYGYTF
abundance: -; len: 13; v_gene: TRBV24-1; d_gene: -; j_gene: TRBJ2-2; CDR3nt: TGTGCCGCGAGCGGAGATCCCACCGGGGAGCTGTTTTTT; CDR3aa: CAASGDPTGELFF
abundance: few; len: 14; v_gene: TRBV5-1; d_gene: TRBD1; j_gene: TRBJ2-7; CDR3nt: TGCGCCAGCAGCTTGTATGACAGGGCCTACGAGCAGTACTTC; CDR3aa: CASSLYDRAYEQYF
abundance: few; len: 16; v_gene: TRBV4-1; d_gene: TRBD2; j_gene: TRBJ2-3; CDR3nt: TGCGCCAGCAGCCCTCGGGAGCGGGGACGCACAGATACGCAGTATTTT; CDR3aa: CASSPRERGRTDTQYF
abundance: few; len: 17; v_gene: TRBV12-3/TRBV12-4; d_gene: -; j_gene: TRBJ2-3; CDR3nt: TGTGCCAGCAGTTTAATGGTGAGAGTTGGCCCCACAGATACGCAGTATTTT; CDR3aa: CASSLMVRVGPTDTQYF
abundance: -; len: 13; v_gene: TRBV9; d_gene: -; j_gene: TRBJ2-7; CDR3nt: TGTGCCAGCAGCGTAGACGAGGGTGGCGAGCAGTACTTC; CDR3aa: CASSVDEGGEQYF
abundance: -; len: 16; v_gene: TRBV18; d_gene: TRBD1; j_gene: TRBJ2-7; CDR3nt: TGTGCCAGCTCACCTCTTACTACAGGGGGCTTGAACGAGCAGTACTTC; CDR3aa: CASSPLTTGGLNEQYF
abundance: -; len: 14; v_gene: TRBV2; d_gene: TRBD1; j_gene: TRBJ1-2; CDR3nt: TGTGCCAGCAGTGGACTCGGACAGGGGGCCGGCTACACCTTC; CDR3aa: CASSGLGQGAGYTF
abundance: few; len: 15; v_gene: TRBV12-3/TRBV12-4; d_gene: TRBD1; j_gene: TRBJ2-6; CDR3nt: TGTGCCAGCAGTTTTGACAGGGCTGGGGCCAACGTCCTGACTTTC; CDR3aa: CASSFDRAGANVLTF
abundance: few; len: 14; v_gene: TRBV6-5; d_gene: -; j_gene: TRBJ2-5; CDR3nt: TGTGCCAGCAGTTACTCGGGAGGAGGAGAGACCCAGTACTTC; CDR3aa: CASSYSGGGETQYF
abundance: -; len: 16; v_gene: TRBV7-8; d_gene: -; j_gene: TRBJ2-1; CDR3nt: TGTGCCAGCAGCTCCAGAAGGGTGAGCTCCTACAATGAGCAGTTCTTC; CDR3aa: CASSSRRVSSYNEQFF
abundance: -; len: 15; v_gene: TRBV6-5; d_gene: TRBD2; j_gene: TRBJ2-3; CDR3nt: TGTGCCAGCAGACGAGCGGGGGGAGTCACAGATACGCAGTATTTT; CDR3aa: CASRRAGGVTDTQYF
abundance: many; len: 15; v_gene: TRBV4-2; d_gene: TRBD1; j_gene: TRBJ1-2; CDR3nt: TGTGCCAGCAGCCAAGGATCAGGGGGGGACTATGGCTACACCTTC; CDR3aa: CASSQGSGGDYGYTF
abundance: many; len: 11; v_gene: TRBV12-3/TRBV12-4; d_gene: -; j_gene: TRBJ1-2; CDR3nt: TGTGCCAGCAGTTTATCATATGGCTACACCTTC; CDR3aa: CASSLSYGYTF
abundance: -; len: 17; v_gene: TRBV7-2; d_gene: TRBD2; j_gene: TRBJ2-3; CDR3nt: TGTGCCAGCAGACCCCCCTCACTAGCGGGAGGCACAGATACGCAGTATTTT; CDR3aa: CASRPPSLAGGTDTQYF
abundance: -; len: 16; v_gene: TRBV6-2/TRBV6-3; d_gene: TRBD1; j_gene: TRBJ1-1; CDR3nt: TGTGCCAGCAGTCTGGGTCCCCGGGACAGGGCAACTGAAGCTTTCTTT; CDR3aa: CASSLGPRDRATEAFF
abundance: few; len: 14; v_gene: TRBV5-5; d_gene: -; j_gene: TRBJ2-7; CDR3nt: TGTGCCAGCAGCTTGGCTTTGTTGACCTACGAGCAGTACTTC; CDR3aa: CASSLALLTYEQYF
abundance: -; len: 13; v_gene: TRBV12-3/TRBV12-4; d_gene: -; j_gene: TRBJ2-2; CDR3nt: TGTGCCAGCAGAGTCGCCACGTCCGGGGAGCTGTTTTTT; CDR3aa: CASRVATSGELFF
abundance: -; len: 13; v_gene: TRBV12-3/TRBV12-4; d_gene: -; j_gene: TRBJ1-5; CDR3nt: TGTGCCAGCAGTCCCCAGGGTGGCCAGCCCCAGCATTTT; CDR3aa: CASSPQGGQPQHF
abundance: -; len: 17; v_gene: TRBV11-2; d_gene: -; j_gene: TRBJ1-4; CDR3nt: TGTGCCAGCAGCTTAGAGGGATCAGCTGCAACTAATGAAAAACTGTTTTTT; CDR3aa: CASSLEGSAATNEKLFF
abundance: -; len: 17; v_gene: TRBV5-4; d_gene: TRBD2; j_gene: TRBJ2-6; CDR3nt: TGTGCCAGCAGCTGGGGACTAGCGGGAGGCGGGGCCAACGTCCTGACTTTC; CDR3aa: CASSWGLAGGGANVLTF
abundance: few; len: 16; v_gene: TRBV5-1; d_gene: TRBD2; j_gene: TRBJ2-6; CDR3nt: TGCGCCAGCAAAGAGCGGGGGGCCTCTGGGGCCAACGTCCTGACTTTC; CDR3aa: CASKERGASGANVLTF
abundance: -; len: 16; v_gene: TRBV5-1; d_gene: TRBD1; j_gene: TRBJ1-4; CDR3nt: TGCGCCAGCAGCTTGATTCCGGGACAGGGTAATGAAAAACTGTTTTTT; CDR3aa: CASSLIPGQGNEKLFF
abundance: -; len: 18; v_gene: TRBV7-9; d_gene: TRBD1; j_gene: TRBJ2-7; CDR3nt: TGTGCCAGCAGCTTAAGTCTGACAGGGCAACAGGTGGGCTACGAGCAGTACTTC; CDR3aa: CASSLSLTGQQVGYEQYF
abundance: few; len: 13; v_gene: TRBV6-1; d_gene: TRBD1; j_gene: TRBJ1-1; CDR3nt: TGTGCCAGCAGTGAAAGGGGGACAGACGAAGCTTTCTTT; CDR3aa: CASSERGTDEAFF
abundance: -; len: 14; v_gene: TRBV5-4; d_gene: TRBD2; j_gene: TRBJ2-5; CDR3nt: TGTGCCAGCAGCTCGGGACTAGCAGCAGAGACCCAGTACTTC; CDR3aa: CASSSGLAAETQYF
abundance: few; len: 14; v_gene: TRBV24-1; d_gene: -; j_gene: TRBJ2-1; CDR3nt: TGTGCCACCAGTGATTTGAGGGGCTACAATGAGCAGTTCTTC; CDR3aa: CATSDLRGYNEQFF
abundance: many; len: 15; v_gene: TRBV7-8; d_gene: -; j_gene: TRBJ2-3; CDR3nt: TGTGCCAGCAGCTTGGTGCGGGGATCCACAGATACGCAGTATTTT; CDR3aa: CASSLVRGSTDTQYF
abundance: many; len: 16; v_gene: TRBV19; d_gene: -; j_gene: TRBJ1-1; CDR3nt: TGTGCCAGTGGGGGGGTTCCGGGAATGTGGAACACTGAAGCTTTCTTT; CDR3aa: CASGGVPGMWNTEAFF
abundance: -; len: 15; v_gene: TRBV7-8; d_gene: -; j_gene: TRBJ2-7; CDR3nt: TGTGCCAGCAGCGCGCTTAGGGGACCGAACTACGAGCAGTACTTC; CDR3aa: CASSALRGPNYEQYF
abundance: -; len: 15; v_gene: TRBV7-2; d_gene: TRBD1; j_gene: TRBJ2-7; CDR3nt: TGTGCCAGCAGCTTTACCGGGACAGGGGTTCGCGAGCAGTACTTC; CDR3aa: CASSFTGTGVREQYF
abundance: few; len: 14; v_gene: TRBV24-1; d_gene: -; j_gene: TRBJ1-1; CDR3nt: TGTGCCACCAGTGAGGGGGCCACCGACACTGAAGCTTTCTTT; CDR3aa: CATSEGATDTEAFF
abundance: few; len: 15; v_gene: TRBV5-1; d_gene: -; j_gene: TRBJ2-1; CDR3nt: TGCGCCAGCAGCTTGAATCCCACTAGCTATGATGAGCAGTTCTTC; CDR3aa: CASSLNPTSYDEQFF
abundance: -; len: 16; v_gene: TRBV7-2; d_gene: -; j_gene: TRBJ1-2; CDR3nt: TGTGCCAGCAGCCTCCTAATGTCGACAGATAACTATGGCTACACCTTC; CDR3aa: CASSLLMSTDNYGYTF
abundance: -; len: 17; v_gene: TRBV6-2/TRBV6-3; d_gene: TRBD2; j_gene: TRBJ2-1; CDR3nt: TGTGCCAGCAGTACCAGGCGGGAGTGGTTTACGGGGAATGAGCAGTTCTTC; CDR3aa: CASSTRREWFTGNEQFF
abundance: -; len: 14; v_gene: TRBV7-2; d_gene: TRBD2; j_gene: TRBJ2-5; CDR3nt: TGTGCCAGCAGCCTCGTGAGGGAGGGAGAGACCCAGTACTTC; CDR3aa: CASSLVREGETQYF